The sequence of this T cell receptor (beta chain) was determined in a study of beta chain features in type 1 diabetes. As for this clone: The antigen is unknown. The sample carries other DNA sequences with the same CDR3.

Study results and limitations: Patients with type 1 diabetes carried fewer insertions and had more deletions at their VDJ junctions. Equally in patients and controls, PCR might preferentially amplify shorter templates. Unsettled here was the matter of whether HLA type influences TCRB rearrangement.

Since all of the isolated RNA was reverse transcribed, expressed TCRB transcripts were what got sequenced. Sequencing used immunoSEQ multiplex PCR; TCRdb keeps in-frame clones, though not all of them. This repertoire shows under 250,000 clones, 27% found once; its top ten account for around 4%. Sequencing was carried out using central memory CD4+ T cells from blood. The TCR sequence derives from a man aged 30 to 45 in good health.

This CDR3 is CASSPTSGSTDTQYF. The DNA of the CDR3 is TGCGCCAGCAGCCCTACTAGCGGGAGCACAGATACGCAGTATTTT. The chain recombines TRBV4-3 with TRBJ2-3; TRBD2 aligns across 9 bases. Per the germline V gene, CDR1 is LGHNA and CDR2 is YSLEER. J gave up 0 bases and V 4 bases, and 2 bases lay outside the gene matches. This CDR3 region has 15 residues.